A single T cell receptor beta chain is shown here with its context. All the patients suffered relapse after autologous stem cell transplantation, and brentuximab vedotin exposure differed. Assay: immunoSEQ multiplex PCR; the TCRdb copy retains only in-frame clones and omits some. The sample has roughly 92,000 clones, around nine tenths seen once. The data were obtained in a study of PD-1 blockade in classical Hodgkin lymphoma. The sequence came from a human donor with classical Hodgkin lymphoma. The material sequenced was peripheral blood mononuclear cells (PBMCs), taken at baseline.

CDR3 sequence (DNA): TGTGCCAGCAGTGAGGGATTCGGGGGCTACGAGCAGTACTTC. It translates to CASSEGFGGYEQYF. V usage is TRBV25-1 and J usage is TRBJ2-7; possibly TRBD2 for D (6 bases). The V and J ends lost 3 bases and 3 bases respectively, with 12 bases between them. Germline V gene sequence: CDR1 MGHDK, CDR2 SYGVNS. The CDR3 covers 14 residues.